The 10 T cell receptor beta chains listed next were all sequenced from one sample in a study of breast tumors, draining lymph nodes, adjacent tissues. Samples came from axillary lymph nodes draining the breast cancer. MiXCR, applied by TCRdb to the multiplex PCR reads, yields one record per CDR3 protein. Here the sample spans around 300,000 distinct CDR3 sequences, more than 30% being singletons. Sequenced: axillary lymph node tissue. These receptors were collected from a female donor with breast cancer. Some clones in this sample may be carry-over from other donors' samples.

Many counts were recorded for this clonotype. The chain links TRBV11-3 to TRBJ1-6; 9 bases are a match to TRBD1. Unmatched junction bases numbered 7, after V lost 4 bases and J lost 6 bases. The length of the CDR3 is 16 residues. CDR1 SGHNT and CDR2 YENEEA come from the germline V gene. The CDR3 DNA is TGTGCCAGCAGCTCAACAGGGGGCTTTCTTAATTCACCCCTCCACTTT. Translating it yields CASSSTGGFLNSPLHF.

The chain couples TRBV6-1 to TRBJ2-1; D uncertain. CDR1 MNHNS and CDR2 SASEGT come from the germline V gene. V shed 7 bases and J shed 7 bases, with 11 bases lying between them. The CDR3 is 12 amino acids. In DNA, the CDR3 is TGTGCCAGCAATCAACCACAAAATGAGCAGTTCTTC. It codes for CASNQPQNEQFF.

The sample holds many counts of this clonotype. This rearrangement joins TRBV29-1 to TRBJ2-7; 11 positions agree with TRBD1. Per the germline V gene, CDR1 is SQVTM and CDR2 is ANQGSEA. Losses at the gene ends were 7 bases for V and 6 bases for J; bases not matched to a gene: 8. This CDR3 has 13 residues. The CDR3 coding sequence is TGCAGCGCGTGGCGGACAGGGGGCGCCGAGCAGTACTTC. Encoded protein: CSAWRTGGAEQYF.

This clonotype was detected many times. The CDR3 loop is CASSLSEAVHRDTQYF. The CDR3 DNA follows: TGTGCCAGCAGCTTATCGGAAGCGGTCCACCGGGATACGCAGTATTTT. The chain has TRBV11-2 and TRBJ2-3; weak D call: TRBD2 (5 bases). V lost 2 bases and J 6 bases, leaving 18 bases between the germline ends. Germline loops: CDR1 SGHAT, CDR2 FQNNGV. The CDR3 runs to 16 residues.

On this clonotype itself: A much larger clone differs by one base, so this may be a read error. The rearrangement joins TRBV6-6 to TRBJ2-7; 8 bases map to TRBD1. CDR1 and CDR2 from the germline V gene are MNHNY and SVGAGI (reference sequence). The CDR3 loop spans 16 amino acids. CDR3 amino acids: CASSYFGTGLVLERYF. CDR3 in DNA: TGTGCCAGCAGTTACTTCGGGACAGGTCTGGTATTGGAGCGGTACTTC.

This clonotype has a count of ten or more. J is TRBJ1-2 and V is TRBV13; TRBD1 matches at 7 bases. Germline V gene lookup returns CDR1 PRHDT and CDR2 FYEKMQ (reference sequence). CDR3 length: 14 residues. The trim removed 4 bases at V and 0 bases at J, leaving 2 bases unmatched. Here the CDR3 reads CASSYQGANYGYTF. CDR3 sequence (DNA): TGTGCCAGCAGCTACCAGGGGGCTAACTATGGCTACACCTTC.

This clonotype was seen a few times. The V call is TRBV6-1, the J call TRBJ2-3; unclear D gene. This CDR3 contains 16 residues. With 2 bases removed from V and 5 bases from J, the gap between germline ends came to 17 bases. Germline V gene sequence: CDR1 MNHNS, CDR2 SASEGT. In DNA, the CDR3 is TGTGCCAGCAGTGAACAACCCACTACAAGTGGAGATACGCAGTATTTT. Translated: CASSEQPTTSGDTQYF.

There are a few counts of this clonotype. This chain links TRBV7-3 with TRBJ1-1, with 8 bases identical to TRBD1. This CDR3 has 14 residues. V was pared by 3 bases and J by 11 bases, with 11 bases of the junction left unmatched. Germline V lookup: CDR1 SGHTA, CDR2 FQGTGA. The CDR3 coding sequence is TGTGCCAGCAGCTTGAGGCAGGGGGCGGGGTATGCTTTCTTT. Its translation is CASSLRQGAGYAFF.

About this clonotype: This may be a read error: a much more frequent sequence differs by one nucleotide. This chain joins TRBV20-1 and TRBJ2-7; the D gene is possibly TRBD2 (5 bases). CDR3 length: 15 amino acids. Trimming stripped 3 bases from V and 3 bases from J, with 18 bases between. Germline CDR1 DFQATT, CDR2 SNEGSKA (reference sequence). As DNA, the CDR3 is TGCAGTGCTAGGGCCTTACGGGGAGAAGGCTACGAGCAGTACTTC. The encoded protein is CSARALRGEGYEQYF.

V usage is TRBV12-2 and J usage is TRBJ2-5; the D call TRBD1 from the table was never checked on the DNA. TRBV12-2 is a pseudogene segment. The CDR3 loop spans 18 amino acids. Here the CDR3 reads CASRLEIRGKGTGETQYF. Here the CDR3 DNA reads TGTGCAAGTCGCTTAGAGATAAGGGGTAAGGGGACGGGAGAGACCCAGTACTTC.